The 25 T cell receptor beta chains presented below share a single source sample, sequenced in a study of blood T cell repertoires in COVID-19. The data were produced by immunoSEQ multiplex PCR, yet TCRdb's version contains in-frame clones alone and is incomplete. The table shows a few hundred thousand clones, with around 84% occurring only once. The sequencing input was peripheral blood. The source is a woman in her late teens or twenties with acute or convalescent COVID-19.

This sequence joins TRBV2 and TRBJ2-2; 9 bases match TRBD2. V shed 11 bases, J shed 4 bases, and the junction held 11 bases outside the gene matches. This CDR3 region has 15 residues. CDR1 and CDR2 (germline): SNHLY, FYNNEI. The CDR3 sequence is CARRGAGGGTGELFF. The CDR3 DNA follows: TGTGCCCGCCGGGGCGCGGGGGGGGGCACCGGGGAGCTGTTTTTT.

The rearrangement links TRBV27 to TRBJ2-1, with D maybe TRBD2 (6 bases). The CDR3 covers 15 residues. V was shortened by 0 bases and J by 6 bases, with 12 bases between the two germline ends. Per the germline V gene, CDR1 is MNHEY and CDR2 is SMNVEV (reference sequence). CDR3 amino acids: CASSLSPGSGNEQFF. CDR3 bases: TGTGCCAGCAGTTTATCGCCCGGGAGCGGCAATGAGCAGTTCTTC.

CDR3 in amino acids: CATSGGGTKKREQYF. DNA for the CDR3: TGTGCCACCAGCGGGGGGGGGACCAAAAAGCGGGAGCAGTACTTC. This chain uses TRBV15 with TRBJ2-7, with TRBD2 matching 7 bases. Germline CDR1 and CDR2: LNHNV and YYDKDF (reference sequence). The CDR3 is 15 residues long. Trimming cost V 5 bases and J 7 bases; bases outside gene matches: 14.

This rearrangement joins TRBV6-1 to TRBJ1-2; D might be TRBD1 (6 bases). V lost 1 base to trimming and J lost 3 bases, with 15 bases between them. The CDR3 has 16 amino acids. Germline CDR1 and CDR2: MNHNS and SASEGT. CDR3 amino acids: CASSEDFWGLDYGYTF. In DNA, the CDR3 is TGTGCCAGCAGTGAAGACTTTTGGGGGCTCGACTATGGCTACACCTTC.

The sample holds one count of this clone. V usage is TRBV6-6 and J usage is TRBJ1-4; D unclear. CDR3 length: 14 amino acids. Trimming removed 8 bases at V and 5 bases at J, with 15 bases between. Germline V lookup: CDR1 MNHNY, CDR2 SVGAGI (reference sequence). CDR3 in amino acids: CASSVLSGNEKLFF. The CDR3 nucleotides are TGTGCCAGCTCCGTCTTAAGCGGAAATGAAAAACTGTTTTTT.

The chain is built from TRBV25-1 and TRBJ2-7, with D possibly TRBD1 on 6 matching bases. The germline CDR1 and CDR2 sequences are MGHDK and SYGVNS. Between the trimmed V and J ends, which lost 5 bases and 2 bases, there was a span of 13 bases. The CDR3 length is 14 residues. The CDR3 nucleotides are TGTGCCAGCAGTACAGGGAAGGGAACCTACGAGCAGTACTTC. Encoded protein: CASSTGKGTYEQYF.

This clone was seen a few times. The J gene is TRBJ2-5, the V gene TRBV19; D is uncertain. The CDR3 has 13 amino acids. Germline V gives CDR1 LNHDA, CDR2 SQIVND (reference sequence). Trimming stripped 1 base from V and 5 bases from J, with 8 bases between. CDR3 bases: TGTGCCAGTAGTATAGGACTGAAGGAGACCCAGTACTTC. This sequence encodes CASSIGLKETQYF. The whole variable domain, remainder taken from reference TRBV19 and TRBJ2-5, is DGGITQSPKYLFRKEGQNVTLSCEQNLNHDAMYWYRQDPGQGLRLIYYSQIVNDFQKGDIAEGYSVSREKKESFPLTVTSAQKNPTAFYLCASSIGLKETQYFGPGTRLLVL.

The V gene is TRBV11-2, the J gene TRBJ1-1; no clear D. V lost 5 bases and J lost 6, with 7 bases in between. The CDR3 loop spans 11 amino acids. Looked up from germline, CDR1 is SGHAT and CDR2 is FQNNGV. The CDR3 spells CASSEGAEAFF. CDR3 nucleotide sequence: TGTGCCAGCAGCGAGGGAGCTGAAGCTTTCTTT.

Written as DNA, the CDR3 is TGTGCCAGCAGACCATCACACAACCTGAACACTGAAGCTTTCTTT. It specifies CASRPSHNLNTEAFF. The chain couples TRBV7-3 to TRBJ1-1; D not resolved. The V end was cut by 6 bases, the J end by 0 bases, with 14 bases between. The V gene's germline CDR1 is SGHTA and CDR2 FQGTGA. This CDR3 region has 15 residues. Based on the CDR3 plus reference TRBV7-3 and TRBJ1-1, the full variable domain is GAGVSQTPSNKVTEKGKYVELRCDPISGHTALYWYRQSLGQGPEFLIYFQGTGAADDSGLPNDRFFAVRPEGSVSTLKIQRTERGDSAVYLCASRPSHNLNTEAFFGQGTRLTVV.

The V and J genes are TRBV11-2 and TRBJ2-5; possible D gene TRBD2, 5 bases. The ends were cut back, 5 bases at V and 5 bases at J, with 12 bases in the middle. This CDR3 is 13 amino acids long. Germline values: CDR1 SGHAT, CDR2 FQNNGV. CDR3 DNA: TGTGCCAGCAGCGCCTACCGCGGGGAGACCCAGTACTTC. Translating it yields CASSAYRGETQYF.

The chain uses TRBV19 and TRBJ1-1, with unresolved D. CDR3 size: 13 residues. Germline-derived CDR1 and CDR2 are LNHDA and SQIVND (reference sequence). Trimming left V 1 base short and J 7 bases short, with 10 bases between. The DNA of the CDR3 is TGTGCCAGTAGTATAGTTGGGAGGAATGAAGCTTTCTTT. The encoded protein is CASSIVGRNEAFF.

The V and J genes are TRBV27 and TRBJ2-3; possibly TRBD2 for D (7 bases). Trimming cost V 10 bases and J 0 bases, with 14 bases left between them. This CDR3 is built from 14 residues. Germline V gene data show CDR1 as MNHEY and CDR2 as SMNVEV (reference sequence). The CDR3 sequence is CATRGGGSTDTQYF. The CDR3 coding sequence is TGTGCCACCAGAGGGGGGGGAAGCACAGATACGCAGTATTTT.

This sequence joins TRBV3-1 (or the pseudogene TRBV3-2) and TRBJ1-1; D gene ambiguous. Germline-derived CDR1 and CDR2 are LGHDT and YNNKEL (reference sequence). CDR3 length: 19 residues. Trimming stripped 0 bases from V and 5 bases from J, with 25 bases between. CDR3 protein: CASSQELLVRPPGETEAFF. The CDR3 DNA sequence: TGTGCCAGCAGCCAAGAACTTTTAGTACGACCCCCTGGGGAGACTGAAGCTTTCTTT.

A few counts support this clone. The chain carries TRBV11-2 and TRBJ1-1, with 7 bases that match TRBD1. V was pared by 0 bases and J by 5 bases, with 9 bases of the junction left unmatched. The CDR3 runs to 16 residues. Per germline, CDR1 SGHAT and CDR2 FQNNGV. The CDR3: CASSLDGPGGLTEAFF. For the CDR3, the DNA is TGTGCCAGCAGCTTAGACGGTCCAGGGGGTTTGACTGAAGCTTTCTTT. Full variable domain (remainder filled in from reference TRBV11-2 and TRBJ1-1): EAGVAQSPRYKIIEKRQSVAFWCNPISGHATLYWYQQILGQGPKLLIQFQNNGVVDDSQLPKDRFSAERLKGVDSTLKIQPAKLEDSAVYLCASSLDGPGGLTEAFFGQGTRLTVV.

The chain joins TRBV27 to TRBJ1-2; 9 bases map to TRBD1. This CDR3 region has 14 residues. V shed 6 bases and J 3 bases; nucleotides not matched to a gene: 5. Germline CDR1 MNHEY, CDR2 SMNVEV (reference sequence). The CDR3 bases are TGTGCCAGCAGCCGAGGGACAGGGTACTATGGCTACACCTTC. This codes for CASSRGTGYYGYTF.

CDR3 nucleotides: TGTGCCAGCAGTTATTTTAACAGGAGACCGAACACTGAAGCTTTCTTT. Translation gives CASSYFNRRPNTEAFF. The rearrangement joins TRBV6-2 or TRBV6-3 to TRBJ1-1; TRBD1 might be the D (5 bases). CDR1 and CDR2 (germline): MNHEY, SVGEGT. V was clipped by 3 bases and J by 1 base, with 15 bases between them. The length of the CDR3 is 16 residues.

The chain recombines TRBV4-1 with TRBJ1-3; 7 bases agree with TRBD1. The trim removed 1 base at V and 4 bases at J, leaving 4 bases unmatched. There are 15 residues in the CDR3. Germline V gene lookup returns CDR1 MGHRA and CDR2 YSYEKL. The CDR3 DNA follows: TGCGCCAGCAGCCAAGTTCCAGGGGGAGGAAACACCATATATTTT. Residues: CASSQVPGGGNTIYF.

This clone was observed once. This CDR3 is CASGGQFSGANVLTF. The CDR3, as DNA: TGCGCCAGCGGCGGACAGTTCTCTGGGGCCAACGTCCTGACTTTC. V is TRBV10-2 and J is TRBJ2-6, with a possible D match to TRBD1 (6 bases). V was shortened by 8 bases and J by 0 bases, with 11 bases between the two germline ends. CDR1 is WSHSY and CDR2 is SAAADI in the germline V gene. The CDR3 length is 15 residues.

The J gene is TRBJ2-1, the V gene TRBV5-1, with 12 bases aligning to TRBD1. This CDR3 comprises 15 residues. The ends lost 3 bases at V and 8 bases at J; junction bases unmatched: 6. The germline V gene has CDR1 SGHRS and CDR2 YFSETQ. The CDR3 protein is CASSWDRGRVDEQFF. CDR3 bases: TGCGCCAGCAGCTGGGACAGGGGGCGCGTCGATGAGCAGTTCTTC.

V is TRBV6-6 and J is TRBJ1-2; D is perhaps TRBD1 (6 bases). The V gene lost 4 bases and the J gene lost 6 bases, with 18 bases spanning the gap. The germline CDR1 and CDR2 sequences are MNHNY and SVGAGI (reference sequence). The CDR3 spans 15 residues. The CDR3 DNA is TGTGCCAGCAGTTTTCACAGGGCCGAGGGGGATGGCTACACCTTC. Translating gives CASSFHRAEGDGYTF.

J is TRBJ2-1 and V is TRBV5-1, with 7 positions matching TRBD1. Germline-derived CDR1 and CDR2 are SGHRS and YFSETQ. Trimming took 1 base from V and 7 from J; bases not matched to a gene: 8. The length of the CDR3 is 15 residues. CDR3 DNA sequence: TGCGCCAGCAGCTTGCAAGGGCAGACAGGGAATGAGCAGTTCTTC. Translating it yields CASSLQGQTGNEQFF.

CDR3: CASSYSARDYEQYF. The CDR3, as DNA: TGTGCCAGCAGTTACTCGGCCAGGGACTACGAGCAGTACTTC. The chain uses TRBV6-5 and TRBJ2-7; D might be TRBD1 (5 bases). The CDR3 contains 14 residues. The V gene lost 0 bases and the J gene lost 3 bases, with 9 bases spanning the gap. Germline values: CDR1 MNHEY, CDR2 SVGAGI.

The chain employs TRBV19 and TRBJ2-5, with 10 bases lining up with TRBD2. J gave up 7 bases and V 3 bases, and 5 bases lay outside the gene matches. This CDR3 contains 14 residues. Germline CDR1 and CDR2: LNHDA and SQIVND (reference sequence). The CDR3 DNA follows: TGTGCCAGTAGTATGACCAGCGGGAGGGCGACCCAGTACTTC. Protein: CASSMTSGRATQYF.

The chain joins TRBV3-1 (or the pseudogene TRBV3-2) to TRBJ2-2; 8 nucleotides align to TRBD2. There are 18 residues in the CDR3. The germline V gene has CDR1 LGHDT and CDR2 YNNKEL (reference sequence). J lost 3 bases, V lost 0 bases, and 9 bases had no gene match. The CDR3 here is CASSQDPRLARDTGELFF. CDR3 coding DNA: TGTGCCAGCAGCCAAGATCCCAGACTAGCGAGGGACACCGGGGAGCTGTTTTTT.

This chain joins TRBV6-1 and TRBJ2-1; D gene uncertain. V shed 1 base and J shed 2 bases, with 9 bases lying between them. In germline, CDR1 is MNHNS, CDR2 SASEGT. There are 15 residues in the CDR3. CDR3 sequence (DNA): TGTGCCAGCAGTGAAGGGCCCTCAGCCTACAATGAGCAGTTCTTC. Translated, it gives CASSEGPSAYNEQFF.